A single sample is the source of the 25 T cell receptor beta chains below, sequenced in a study of T cell clones after liver transplantation. The assay was immunoSEQ multiplex PCR, and TCRdb's table has in-frame clones only and misses some. The sample contains roughly 74,000 clones, approximately 80% of which appear only once. The specimen was CD4+ T cells from blood, collected before liver transplant. The receptors here all came from a human donor who received a liver transplant.

This clone has more than one count but fewer than ten. The rearrangement uses TRBV10-2 and TRBJ2-7, with D perhaps matching TRBD2 (6 bases). CDR3 length: 13 amino acids. Germline assignment: CDR1 WSHSY and CDR2 SAAADI. V lost 8 bases and J lost 7, with 18 bases in between. CDR3 sequence (DNA): TGCGCCAGCTCGGCGGGTGCCGCGGGGGAGCAGTACTTC. It specifies CASSAGAAGEQYF.

The J gene is TRBJ1-3, the V gene TRBV6-1; D may be TRBD1 (6 bases). The CDR3 loop spans 16 amino acids. In germline, CDR1 is MNHNS, CDR2 SASEGT. The germline V and J ends were trimmed by 3 bases and 0 bases, with 12 bases remaining between them. The CDR3 loop is CASSDVQGISGNTIYF. In nucleotides, the CDR3 is TGTGCCAGCAGTGACGTACAGGGTATCTCTGGAAACACCATATATTTT.

The chain is built from TRBV30 and TRBJ1-2; D gene uncertain. The ends were cut back, 2 bases at V and 0 bases at J, with 13 bases in the middle. The CDR3 runs to 15 residues. The germline V gene encodes CDR1 GTSNPN and CDR2 SVGIG (reference sequence). The CDR3 DNA sequence: TGTGCCTGGAGTCGGCAGACCACTACTAACTATGGCTACACCTTC. This sequence encodes CAWSRQTTTNYGYTF.

The J gene is TRBJ2-2, the V gene TRBV7-2; D is uncertain. The CDR3 has 13 amino acids. CDR1 and CDR2 from the germline V gene are SGHTA and FQGNSA. V was pared by 5 bases and J by 1 base, with 5 bases between. CDR3 bases: TGTGCCAGCAGCCCAAGGAACACCGGGGAGCTGTTTTTT. This sequence encodes CASSPRNTGELFF.

This clone was observed a few times. This rearrangement joins TRBV4-3 to TRBJ2-5; 10 bases align to TRBD2. Germline V CDR1 and CDR2: LGHNA, YSLEER. The CDR3 loop spans 15 amino acids. J was trimmed by 0 bases and V by 4 bases; bases with no gene match: 2. DNA for the CDR3: TGCGCCAGCAGCCCCGGACTAGCGGACCAAGAGACCCAGTACTTC. It encodes CASSPGLADQETQYF.

The chain is built from TRBV27 and TRBJ2-7; 10 bases line up with TRBD1. V lost 10 bases to trimming and J lost 2 bases; unmatched junction nucleotides: 8. Germline loops: CDR1 MNHEY, CDR2 SMNVEV (reference sequence). The CDR3 totals 14 residues. This CDR3 reads CATRRDRGTYEQYF. Here the CDR3 DNA reads TGTGCCACCAGACGGGACAGGGGTACCTACGAGCAGTACTTC.

The sample holds a few counts of this clone. This chain connects TRBV9 to TRBJ2-7; 8 bases match TRBD2. Germline V CDR1 and CDR2: SGDLS, YYNGEE. This CDR3 region has 15 residues. The V gene end was trimmed by 4 bases and the J gene end by 2 bases; junction bases not matched to a gene: 8. CDR3 region: CASSTGLAAPYEQYF. CDR3 sequence (DNA): TGTGCCAGCAGCACAGGACTAGCAGCCCCCTACGAGCAGTACTTC.

The CDR3 nucleotides are TGTGCCAGCTCCCTAAAAACTAGCGGGAGAGGAGAGGCCGGGGAGCTGTTTTTT. Translated, it gives CASSLKTSGRGEAGELFF. This chain uses TRBV18 with TRBJ2-2; 11 positions match TRBD2. The germline V gene has CDR1 KGHSH and CDR2 LQKENI. The CDR3 covers 18 residues. The ends lost 6 bases at V and 6 bases at J; junction bases unmatched: 15.

The V and J genes are TRBV28 and TRBJ2-1; TRBD1 agrees at 8 bases. J was trimmed by 3 bases and V by 5 bases; bases with no gene match: 6. The CDR3 is 15 amino acids. The germline CDR1 and CDR2 sequences are MDHEN and SYDVKM. CDR3 bases: TGTGCCAGCAGTACCGGACAGGGAAGCTACAATGAGCAGTTCTTC. This sequence encodes CASSTGQGSYNEQFF.

The chain links TRBV9 to TRBJ1-2; D is possibly TRBD1 (5 bases). Germline V CDR1 and CDR2: SGDLS, YYNGEE. The CDR3 spans 14 residues. V was clipped by 7 bases and J by 6 bases, with 19 bases between them. The chain's CDR3 is CASARPGVGDGYTF. CDR3 sequence (DNA): TGTGCCAGCGCACGCCCTGGGGTAGGGGATGGCTACACCTTC.

V usage is TRBV10-3 and J usage is TRBJ2-1; D is possibly TRBD1 (5 bases). The CDR3 sequence is 14 residues long. Trimming took 3 bases from V and 8 from J, leaving 14 bases between them. Germline loops: CDR1 ENHRY, CDR2 SYGVKD. CDR3 region: CAISDRVPIHEQFF. The CDR3 bases are TGTGCCATCAGTGACAGGGTGCCAATCCATGAGCAGTTCTTC.

The V gene is TRBV28, the J gene TRBJ2-3, with a weak D call TRBD1 (5 bases). Germline CDR1 reads MDHEN; CDR2 reads SYDVKM. CDR3 length equals 14 residues. Trimming removed 1 base from V and 6 bases from J, with 11 bases in between. The chain's CDR3 is CASSLSPGLDTQYF. The CDR3 DNA is TGTGCCAGCAGTTTATCCCCAGGGCTGGATACGCAGTATTTT.

This clone was observed a single time. The chain employs TRBV6-1 and TRBJ2-7; no reliable D call. Between the trimmed V and J ends, which lost 3 bases and 4 bases, there was a span of 16 bases. The CDR3 covers 15 residues. CDR1 is MNHNS, CDR2 SASEGT, per germline. CDR3 region: CASSEYNLGPYEQYF. CDR3 bases: TGTGCCAGCAGTGAGTACAACTTAGGGCCTTACGAGCAGTACTTC.

CDR3 sequence: CASSSRDTETQYF. The CDR3 nucleotides are TGTGCCAGCAGTTCTAGGGACACCGAGACCCAGTACTTC. V is TRBV27 and J is TRBJ2-5, with D perhaps TRBD1 (6 bases). V was trimmed by 4 bases and J by 5 bases, leaving 11 bases between them. This CDR3 is built from 13 residues. In germline, CDR1 is MNHEY, CDR2 SMNVEV (reference sequence).

The rearrangement uses TRBV5-3 and TRBJ1-5; 7 bases line up with TRBD1. TRBV5-3 is labeled an ORF, and its function is uncertain. The J segment lost 0 bases and the V segment lost 4 bases, leaving 13 bases of the junction unmatched. The CDR3 has 18 amino acids. As DNA, the CDR3 is TGTGCCAGAAGCCGGCACGACAGGGAGGGCTATAGCAATCAGCCCCAGCATTTT. It is translated as CARSRHDREGYSNQPQHF.

The count of this clone is one. This rearrangement joins TRBV6-6 to TRBJ1-3; D remains ambiguous. V lost 7 bases and J 0 bases, leaving 13 bases between the germline ends. Germline values: CDR1 MNHNY, CDR2 SVGAGI (reference sequence). The CDR3 runs to 15 residues. The CDR3 loop reads CASIDGRPSGNTIYF. CDR3 sequence (DNA): TGTGCCAGCATCGACGGGCGGCCCTCTGGAAACACCATATATTTT.

Worth noting for this clone: The sample carries other DNA sequences with the same CDR3. The chain links TRBV5-1 to TRBJ2-1; D not certain. CDR1 is SGHRS and CDR2 is YFSETQ in the germline V gene. The V and J ends lost 4 bases and 3 bases respectively, with 5 bases between them. The CDR3 runs to 12 residues. CDR3 sequence: CASSQIYNEQFF. DNA of the CDR3: TGCGCCAGCAGCCAGATCTACAATGAGCAGTTCTTC. The full variable domain, rest sourced from reference TRBV5-1 and TRBJ2-1, is KAGVTQTPRYLIKTRGQQVTLSCSPISGHRSVSWYQQTPGQGLQFLFEYFSETQRNKGNFPGRFSGRQFSNSRSEMNVSTLELGDSALYLCASSQIYNEQFFGPGTRLTVL.

This CDR3 is CASSKSDRSYEQYF. The DNA of the CDR3 is TGTGCCAGCAGTAAAAGCGACAGGTCCTACGAGCAGTACTTC. This rearrangement joins TRBV6-1 to TRBJ2-7; a possible D gene is TRBD1 (6 bases). V dropped 5 bases and J dropped 1 base, with 12 bases sitting between them. Germline assignment: CDR1 MNHNS and CDR2 SASEGT. CDR3 length: 14 amino acids.

The rearrangement links TRBV29-1 to TRBJ2-4; TRBD1 matches at 10 bases. The germline CDR1 and CDR2 sequences are SQVTM and ANQGSEA. This CDR3 has 14 residues. J gave up 6 bases and V 6 bases, and 8 bases lay outside the gene matches. The CDR3 region is CSVDRGGSGNIQYF. CDR3 DNA: TGCAGCGTGGACAGGGGGGGCTCGGGAAACATTCAGTACTTC.

The sample holds a few counts of this clone. Other nucleotide sequences from this sample produce the same CDR3. V and J are TRBV4-3 and TRBJ1-2; no reliable D call. This CDR3 has 12 residues. V lost 3 bases and J 2 bases, leaving 4 bases between the germline ends. The germline CDR1 and CDR2 sequences are LGHNA and YSLEER. CDR3 bases: TGCGCCAGCAGCCAGGCAAACTATGGCTACACCTTC. Translated, it gives CASSQANYGYTF.

The chain recombines TRBV28 with TRBJ1-1; no reliable D call. The CDR3 is made up of 14 amino acids. Per the germline V gene, CDR1 is MDHEN and CDR2 is SYDVKM. The V end lost 8 bases, the J end lost 7 bases, and 20 bases lay between the germline ends. CDR3 DNA sequence: TGTGCCAGCCTAAGCCTCGGACGGAGGTTTGAAGCTTTCTTT. Translation gives CASLSLGRRFEAFF.

CDR3 nucleotide sequence: TGTGCCAGCAGCTTAGGCGGGAGGGCACACAATGAGCAGTTCTTC. This codes for CASSLGGRAHNEQFF. The chain is built from TRBV11-3 and TRBJ2-1, with 9 nucleotides matching TRBD2. The V gene's germline CDR1 is SGHNT and CDR2 YENEEA. The CDR3 sequence is 15 residues long. The trim removed 1 base at V and 5 bases at J, leaving 3 bases unmatched.

The rearrangement links TRBV19 to TRBJ1-1; D ambiguous. Trimming took off 8 bases at V and 4 bases at J, with 11 bases between the two ends. The CDR3 length is 12 residues. In germline, CDR1 is LNHDA, CDR2 SQIVND (reference sequence). The CDR3 DNA reads TGTGCCAGTGCGGGAACGTTCACTGAAGCTTTCTTT. It is translated as CASAGTFTEAFF.

V is TRBV6-1 and J is TRBJ1-2; a possible D gene is TRBD1 (5 bases). V was pared by 6 bases and J by 3 bases, with 17 bases between. Germline-derived CDR1 and CDR2 are MNHNS and SASEGT. The length of the CDR3 is 15 residues. The CDR3 DNA reads as TGTGCCAGCAGCCAAAGGCGGGGCGCAGACTATGGCTACACCTTC. Translation: CASSQRRGADYGYTF.

The J gene is TRBJ2-3, the V gene TRBV28, with TRBD1 matching 10 bases. The germline gives CDR1 MDHEN, CDR2 SYDVKM. This CDR3 spans 15 amino acids. The V gene end was trimmed by 6 bases and the J gene end by 1 base; junction bases not matched to a gene: 4. The CDR3 loop is CASRMTGGGTDTQYF. In DNA, the CDR3 is TGTGCCAGCAGAATGACAGGGGGCGGCACAGATACGCAGTATTTT.